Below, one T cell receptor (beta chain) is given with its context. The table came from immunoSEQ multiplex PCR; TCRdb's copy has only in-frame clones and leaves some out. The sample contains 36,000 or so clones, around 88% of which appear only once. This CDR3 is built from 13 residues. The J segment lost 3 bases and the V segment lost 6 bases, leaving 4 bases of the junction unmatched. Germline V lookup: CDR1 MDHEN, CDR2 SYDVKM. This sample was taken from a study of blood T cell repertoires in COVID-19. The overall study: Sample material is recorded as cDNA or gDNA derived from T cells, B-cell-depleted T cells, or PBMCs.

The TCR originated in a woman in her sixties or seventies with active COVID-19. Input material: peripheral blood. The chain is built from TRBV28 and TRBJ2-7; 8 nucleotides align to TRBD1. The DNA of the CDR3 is TGTGCCAGCAGCCCGACAGGGGTCTACGAGCAGTACTTC. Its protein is CASSPTGVYEQYF. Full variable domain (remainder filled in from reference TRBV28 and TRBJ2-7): DVKVTQSSRYLVKRTGEKVFLECVQDMDHENMFWYRQDPGLGLRLIYFSYDVKMKEKGDIPEGYSVSREKKERFSLILESASTNQTSMYLCASSPTGVYEQYFGPGTRLTVT.